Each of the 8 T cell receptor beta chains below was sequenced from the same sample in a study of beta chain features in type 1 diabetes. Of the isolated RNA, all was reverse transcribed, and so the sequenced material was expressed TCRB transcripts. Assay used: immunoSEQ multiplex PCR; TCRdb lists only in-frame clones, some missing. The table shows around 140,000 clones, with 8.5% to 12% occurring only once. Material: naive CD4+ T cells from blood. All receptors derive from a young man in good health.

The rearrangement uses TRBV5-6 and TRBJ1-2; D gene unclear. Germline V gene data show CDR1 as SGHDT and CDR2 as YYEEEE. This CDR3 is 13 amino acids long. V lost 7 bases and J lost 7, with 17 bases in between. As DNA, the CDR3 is TGTGCCAGCGGAGAAAGGTCGGTGAGTGGCTACACCTTC. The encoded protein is CASGERSVSGYTF.

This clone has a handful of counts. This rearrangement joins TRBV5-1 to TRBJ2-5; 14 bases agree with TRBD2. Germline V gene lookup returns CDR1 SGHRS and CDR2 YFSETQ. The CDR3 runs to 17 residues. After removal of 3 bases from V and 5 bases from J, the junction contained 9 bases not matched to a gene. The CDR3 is CASSSGLAGGGRETQYF. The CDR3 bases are TGCGCCAGCAGCTCCGGACTAGCGGGGGGTGGACGGGAGACCCAGTACTTC.

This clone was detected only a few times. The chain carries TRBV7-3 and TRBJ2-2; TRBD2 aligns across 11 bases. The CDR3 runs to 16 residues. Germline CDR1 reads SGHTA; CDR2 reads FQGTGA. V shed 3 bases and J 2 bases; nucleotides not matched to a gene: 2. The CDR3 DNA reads TGTGCCAGCAGCTTTAGCGGGGGGGCCAACACCGGGGAGCTGTTTTTT. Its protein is CASSFSGGANTGELFF.

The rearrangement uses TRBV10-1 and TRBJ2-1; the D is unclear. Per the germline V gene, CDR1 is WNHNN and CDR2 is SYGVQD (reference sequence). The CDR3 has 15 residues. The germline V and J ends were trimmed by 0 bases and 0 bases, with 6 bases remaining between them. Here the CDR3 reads CASSESPSSYNEQFF. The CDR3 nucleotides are TGCGCCAGCAGTGAGTCCCCTAGCTCCTACAATGAGCAGTTCTTC.

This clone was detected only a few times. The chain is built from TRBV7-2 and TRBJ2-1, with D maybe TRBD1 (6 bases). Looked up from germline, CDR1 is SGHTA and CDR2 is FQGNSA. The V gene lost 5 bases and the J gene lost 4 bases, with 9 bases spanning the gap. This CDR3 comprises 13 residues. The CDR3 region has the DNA TGTGCCAGCAGCGACAGGCGATACAATGAGCAGTTCTTC. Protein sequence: CASSDRRYNEQFF. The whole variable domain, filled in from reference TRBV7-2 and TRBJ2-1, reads GAGVSQSPSNKVTEKGKDVELRCDPISGHTALYWYRQSLGQGLEFLIYFQGNSAPDKSGLPSDRFSAERTGGSVSTLTIQRTQQEDSAVYLCASSDRRYNEQFFGPGTRLTVL.

The CDR3 DNA reads TGTGCCAGCAGTTACTCCAGCGACAGCTACGAGCAGTACTTC. Translating it yields CASSYSSDSYEQYF. The chain is built from TRBV6-5 and TRBJ2-7, with D possibly TRBD1 on 5 matching bases. Germline CDR1 MNHEY, CDR2 SVGAGI. The CDR3 spans 14 residues. The germline V and J ends were trimmed by 0 bases and 3 bases, with 9 bases remaining between them.

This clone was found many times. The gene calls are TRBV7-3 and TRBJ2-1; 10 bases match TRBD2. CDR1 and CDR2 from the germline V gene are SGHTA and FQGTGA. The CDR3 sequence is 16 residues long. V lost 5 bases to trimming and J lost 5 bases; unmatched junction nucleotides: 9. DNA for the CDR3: TGTGCCAGCAGCGAGGCCGGGACTAGCGCCAACAATGAGCAGTTCTTC. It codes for CASSEAGTSANNEQFF.

The chain's CDR3 is CASRRSYMNTEAFF. CDR3 nucleotides: TGTGCCAGCAGGCGGAGCTACATGAACACTGAAGCTTTCTTT. This chain joins TRBV6-6 and TRBJ1-1; D unresolved. This CDR3 comprises 14 residues. Trimming removed 6 bases from V and 0 bases from J, with 11 bases in between. In germline, CDR1 is MNHNY, CDR2 SVGAGI (reference sequence).